Here is one TCR beta chain with its context. The CDR3 has 15 residues. CDR1 LNHDA and CDR2 SQIVND come from the germline V gene (reference sequence). Trimming removed 3 bases from V and 2 bases from J, with 13 bases in between. This entry belongs to a study of T cells in Graves' hyperthyroidism and ophthalmopathy. Ophthalmopathy patients showed a Clinical Activity Score of at least 3, NOSPECS grade of at least 4 and duration under 3 months. It was RNA transcripts that yielded the amplified TCR beta CDR3 regions. With the HTBI primer set, the TCR CDR3 went through a first round of RT-PCR. TCRdb re-called the multiplex PCR reads with MiXCR, one entry per CDR3 protein. The table records a few hundred thousand distinct CDR3 sequences, about a fifth of them present only once.

Sample: blood. The chain is built from TRBV19 and TRBJ1-2, with no clear D. The clonotype was recovered from a man younger than 30 with Graves' ophthalmopathy. The CDR3 nucleotides are TGTGCCAGTAGTATGCCCCGGGGAGGAAACTATGGCTACACCTTC. Its translation is CASSMPRGGNYGYTF.